Only a few counts were recorded for the clone carrying this TCR beta chain. Its antigen is unidentified. Two oligonucleotides, mixed equimolar, formed the beta constant-region primer covering TRBC1 and TRBC2. The ligated cDNA underwent four PCR rounds using SP2 and nested alpha and beta constant-region primers. TCRdb called the UMI-ligation and nested PCR reads again in MiXCR, with one record for every CDR3 protein. This sample has about 150,000 distinct CDR3 sequences, with roughly 20% found just once. Per germline, CDR1 SGHRS and CDR2 YFSETQ. V was clipped by 4 bases and J by 12 bases, with 17 bases between them. The length of the CDR3 is 13 residues. This sample was taken from a study of naive and memory T cell subsets. General study findings and limits: Naive repertoires, especially CD8, held a few larger clonotypes, possibly memory cells re-expressing CD45RA. Naive and memory repertoire findings lacked a ground truth for validation.

The receptor was isolated from a human donor in good health. Sequenced: naive CD4+ T cells from blood. The V call is TRBV5-1, the J call TRBJ2-1, with a possible D match to TRBD2 (6 bases). CDR3 DNA: TGCGCCAGCAGCCGGGACTCCGGGGAAGGGCAGTTCTTC. It codes for CASSRDSGEGQFF.